This TCR beta chain was recovered during a study of blood T cells in healthy people across ages. General study results and limits: Shifts in expanded clonotypes may have been confounded by donor CMV status, which was unknown. Versus aged donors, long-lived donors had higher diversity and more naive CD4+ cells.

The authors ran a second PCR of about 6 to 12 cycles using a sample-barcoded 5' primer and a J-beta primer mix. Per-sample output comprised a minimum of 2.5 million paired-end reads containing CDR3. Via MiXCR, TCRdb re-called the 5' RACE reads, giving one row per CDR3 protein. This table has some 370,000 distinct CDR3 sequences, 52% appearing once. In the case of this clonotype: What it binds is not known.

Germline V gives CDR1 SGHNT, CDR2 YYREEE (reference sequence). The CDR3 extends over 16 amino acids. Losses at the gene ends were 4 bases for V and 0 bases for J; bases not matched to a gene: 4. Sequencing was carried out using blood. The receptor comes from a man aged 60-69 years in good health. V is TRBV5-4 and J is TRBJ2-7; 13 bases line up with TRBD2. The CDR3 DNA follows: TGTGCCAGCAGCCCGACTAGCGGGGGGAACTCCTACGAGCAGTACTTC. This gives the protein CASSPTSGGNSYEQYF.